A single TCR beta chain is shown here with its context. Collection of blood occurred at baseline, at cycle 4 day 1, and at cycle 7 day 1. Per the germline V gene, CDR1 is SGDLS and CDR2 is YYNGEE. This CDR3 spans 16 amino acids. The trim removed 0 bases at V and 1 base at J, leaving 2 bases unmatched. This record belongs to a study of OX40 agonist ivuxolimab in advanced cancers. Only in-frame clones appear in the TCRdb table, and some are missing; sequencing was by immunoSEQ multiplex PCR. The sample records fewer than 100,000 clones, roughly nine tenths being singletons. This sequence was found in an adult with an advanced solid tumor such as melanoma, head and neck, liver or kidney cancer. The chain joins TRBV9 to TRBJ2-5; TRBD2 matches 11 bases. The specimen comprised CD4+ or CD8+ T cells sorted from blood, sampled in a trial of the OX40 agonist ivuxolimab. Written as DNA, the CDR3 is TGTGCCAGCAGCGTAGGCGGGACTAGCGGCCAAGAGACCCAGTACTTC. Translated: CASSVGGTSGQETQYF.